This T cell receptor beta chain appears in the sequencing data of a study of T cell responses to AZD1222 COVID-19 vaccine. Study-level points and caveats: Donors were largely white British and mainly female; clonal diversity was possibly underestimated.

V shed 2 bases, J shed 7 bases, and the junction held 1 base outside the gene matches. Germline V lookup: CDR1 MNHEY, CDR2 SVGEGT. The CDR3 loop spans 12 amino acids. Sequencing was performed with immunoSEQ multiplex PCR; in TCRdb, only in-frame clones are kept and a portion is missing. The table lists under 150,000 clones, around 88% of them singletons, with 6.5% in the top ten. Comment on this clone: What it binds is not known.

Second-dose timings of about 4 or about 12 weeks were pooled. This sequence originates from an adult who received the AZD1222 COVID-19 vaccine. The chain joins TRBV6-2 or TRBV6-3 to TRBJ1-1; 7 bases align to TRBD1. This sample comprised peripheral blood, obtained 28 days after the second AZD1222 dose. DNA for the CDR3: TGTGCCAGCAGTTACAGACAGGGTGAAGCTTTCTTT. Translated: CASSYRQGEAFF.